This TCR beta chain emerged from a study of blood T cell repertoires in COVID-19. Study-level information: Whether acute or convalescent, the COVID-19 samples came from the United States, Italy and Spain. The analysed material was cDNA or gDNA that came from T cells, B-cell-depleted T cells, or PBMCs.

The table came from immunoSEQ multiplex PCR; TCRdb's copy has only in-frame clones and leaves some out. The sample includes around 70,000 clones, over 80% of them seen just once. Germline loops: CDR1 ENHRY, CDR2 SYGVKD. V lost 0 bases and J 2 bases, leaving 20 bases between the germline ends. CDR3 size: 18 residues. The chain is built from TRBV10-3 and TRBJ2-7; maybe TRBD2 (7 bases). The sample was peripheral blood. The receptor was derived from a human donor in a cohort sampled during active COVID-19. The CDR3 DNA follows: TGTGCCATCAGTGAGTCGGGGGGGCGGACACCGATCACCTACGAGCAGTACTTC. Protein sequence: CAISESGGRTPITYEQYF.